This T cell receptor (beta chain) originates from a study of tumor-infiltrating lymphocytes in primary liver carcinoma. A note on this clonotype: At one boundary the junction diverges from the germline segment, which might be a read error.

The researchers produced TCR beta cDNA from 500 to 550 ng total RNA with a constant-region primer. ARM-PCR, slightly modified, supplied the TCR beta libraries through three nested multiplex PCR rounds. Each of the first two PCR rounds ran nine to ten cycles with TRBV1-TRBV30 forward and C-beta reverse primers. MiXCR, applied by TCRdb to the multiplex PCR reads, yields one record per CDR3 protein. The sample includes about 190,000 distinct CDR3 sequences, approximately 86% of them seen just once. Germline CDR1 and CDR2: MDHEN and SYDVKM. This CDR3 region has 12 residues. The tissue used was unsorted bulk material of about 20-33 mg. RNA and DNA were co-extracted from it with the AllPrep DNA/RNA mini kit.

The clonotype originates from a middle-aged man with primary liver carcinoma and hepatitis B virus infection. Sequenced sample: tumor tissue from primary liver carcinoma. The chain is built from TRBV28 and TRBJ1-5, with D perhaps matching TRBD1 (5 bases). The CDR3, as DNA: TGCGCCAGCACCTTAAGGGGTCAGCCCCGGCATTTT. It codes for CASTLRGQPRHF.